This TCR beta chain was captured in a study of blood T cell repertoires in COVID-19. Data came from immunoSEQ multiplex PCR; TCRdb stores just in-frame clones and leaves some out. The sample lists 110,000 or so clones; around four fifths were seen once. With 4 bases removed from V and 10 bases from J, the gap between germline ends came to 14 bases. Germline V gene sequence: CDR1 LGHDT, CDR2 YNNKEL (reference sequence). The CDR3 extends over 13 amino acids. The sequence was collected from a woman between 70 and 85 years old with acute or convalescent COVID-19. The chain couples TRBV3-1 (or the pseudogene TRBV3-2) to TRBJ2-1, with D unclear. The sample consisted of peripheral blood. The CDR3 is CASSPGRASEQFF. The CDR3 DNA reads as TGTGCCAGCAGCCCAGGCCGAGCAAGCGAGCAGTTCTTC.